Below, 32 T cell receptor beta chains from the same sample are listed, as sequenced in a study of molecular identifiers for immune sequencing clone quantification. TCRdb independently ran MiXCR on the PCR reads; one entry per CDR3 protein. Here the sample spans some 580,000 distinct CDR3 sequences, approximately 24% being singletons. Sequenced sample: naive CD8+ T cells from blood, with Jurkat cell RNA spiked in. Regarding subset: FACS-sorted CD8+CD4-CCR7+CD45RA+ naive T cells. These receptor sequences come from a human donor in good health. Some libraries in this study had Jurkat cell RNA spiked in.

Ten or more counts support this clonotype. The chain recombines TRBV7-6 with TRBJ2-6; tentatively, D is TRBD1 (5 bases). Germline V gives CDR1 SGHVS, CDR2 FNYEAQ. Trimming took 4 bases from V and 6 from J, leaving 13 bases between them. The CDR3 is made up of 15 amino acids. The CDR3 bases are TGTGCCAGCAGCTCTTACAGGACCCTGGCCAACGTCCTGACTTTC. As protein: CASSSYRTLANVLTF. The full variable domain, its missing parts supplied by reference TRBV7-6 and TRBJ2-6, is GAGVSQSPRYKVTKRGQDVALRCDPISGHVSLYWYRQALGQGPEFLTYFNYEAQQDKSGLPNDRFSAERPEGSISTLTIQRTEQRDSAMYRCASSSYRTLANVLTFGAGSRLTVL.

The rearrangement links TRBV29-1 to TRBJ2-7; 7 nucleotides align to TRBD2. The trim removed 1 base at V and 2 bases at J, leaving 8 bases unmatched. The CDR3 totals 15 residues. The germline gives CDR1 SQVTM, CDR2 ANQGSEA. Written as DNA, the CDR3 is TGCAGCGTTGAAGGGCTAGCGGAACATCCCTACGAGCAGTACTTC. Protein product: CSVEGLAEHPYEQYF.

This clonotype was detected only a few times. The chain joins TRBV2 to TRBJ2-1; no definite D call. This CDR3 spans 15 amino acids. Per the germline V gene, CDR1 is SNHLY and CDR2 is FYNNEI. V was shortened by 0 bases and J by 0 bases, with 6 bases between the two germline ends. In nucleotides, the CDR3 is TGTGCCAGCAGTGAAGCGGGCTTCTCCTACAATGAGCAGTTCTTC. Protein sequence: CASSEAGFSYNEQFF.

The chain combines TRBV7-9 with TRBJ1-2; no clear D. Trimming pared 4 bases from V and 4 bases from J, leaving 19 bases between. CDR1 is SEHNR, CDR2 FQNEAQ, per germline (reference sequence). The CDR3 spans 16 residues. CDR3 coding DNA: TGTGCCAGCAGCTCTCTAGAAGGACCGCTGATCTATGGCTACACCTTC. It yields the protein CASSSLEGPLIYGYTF.

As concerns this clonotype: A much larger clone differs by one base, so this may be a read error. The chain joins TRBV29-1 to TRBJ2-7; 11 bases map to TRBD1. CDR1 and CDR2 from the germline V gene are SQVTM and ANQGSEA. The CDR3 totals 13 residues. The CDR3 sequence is CGAGTGGSYEQYF. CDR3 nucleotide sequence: TGCGGCGCCGGGACAGGGGGTTCCTACGAGCAGTACTTC.

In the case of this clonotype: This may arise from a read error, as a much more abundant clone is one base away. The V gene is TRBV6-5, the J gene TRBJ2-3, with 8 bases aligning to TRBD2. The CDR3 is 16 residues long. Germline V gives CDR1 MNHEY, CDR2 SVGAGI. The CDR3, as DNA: TGTGCCAGCAGTTACTGGCACGGGAGGGACACAGCTACGCAGTATTTT. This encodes CASSYWHGRDTATQYF.

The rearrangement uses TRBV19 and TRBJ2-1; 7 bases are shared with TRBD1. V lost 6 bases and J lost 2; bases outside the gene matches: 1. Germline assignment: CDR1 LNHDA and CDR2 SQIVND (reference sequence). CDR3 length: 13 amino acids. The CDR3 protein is CASRGTAYNEQFF. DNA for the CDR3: TGTGCCAGTAGGGGGACAGCCTACAATGAGCAGTTCTTC.

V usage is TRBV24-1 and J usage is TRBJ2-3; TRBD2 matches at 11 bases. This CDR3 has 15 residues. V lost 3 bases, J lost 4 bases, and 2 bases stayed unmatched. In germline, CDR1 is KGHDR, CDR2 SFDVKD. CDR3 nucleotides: TGTGCCACCAGTGATACTAGCGGGGGCCCAGATACGCAGTATTTT. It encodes CATSDTSGGPDTQYF.

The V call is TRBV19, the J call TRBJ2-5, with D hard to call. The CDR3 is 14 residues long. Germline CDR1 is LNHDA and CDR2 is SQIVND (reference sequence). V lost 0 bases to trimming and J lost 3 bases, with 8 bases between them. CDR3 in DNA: TGTGCCAGTAGTATAGATATGGCGGAAGAGACCCAGTACTTC. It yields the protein CASSIDMAEETQYF. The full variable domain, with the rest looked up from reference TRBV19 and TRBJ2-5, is DGGITQSPKYLFRKEGQNVTLSCEQNLNHDAMYWYRQDPGQGLRLIYYSQIVNDFQKGDIAEGYSVSREKKESFPLTVTSAQKNPTAFYLCASSIDMAEETQYFGPGTRLLVL.

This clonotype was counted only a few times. Written as DNA, the CDR3 is TGTGCCAGCAGTTTCCTTCCCAACGTGAACACTGAAGCTTTCTTT. It yields the protein CASSFLPNVNTEAFF. The chain joins TRBV28 to TRBJ1-1; D gene uncertain. CDR1 MDHEN and CDR2 SYDVKM come from the germline V gene. Trimming removed 3 bases at V and 0 bases at J, with 11 bases between. CDR3 length: 15 amino acids.

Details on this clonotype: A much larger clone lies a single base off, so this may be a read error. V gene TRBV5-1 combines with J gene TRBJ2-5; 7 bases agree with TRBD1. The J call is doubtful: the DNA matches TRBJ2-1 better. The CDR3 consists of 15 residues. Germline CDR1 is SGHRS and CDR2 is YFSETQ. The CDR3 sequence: CASSLDRGRQETQFF. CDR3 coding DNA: TGCGCCAGCAGCTTGGACAGGGGTAGACAAGAGACCCAGTTCTTC.

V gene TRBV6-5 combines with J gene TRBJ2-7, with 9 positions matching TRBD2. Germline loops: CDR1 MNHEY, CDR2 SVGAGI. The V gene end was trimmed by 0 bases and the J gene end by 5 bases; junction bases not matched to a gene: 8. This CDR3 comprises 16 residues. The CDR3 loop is CASSYSRREGLNEQYF. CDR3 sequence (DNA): TGTGCCAGCAGTTACTCCAGGCGGGAGGGCCTTAACGAGCAGTACTTC.

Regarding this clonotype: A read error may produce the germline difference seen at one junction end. Here the CDR3 DNA reads TGTGCCCGCAGCTTAGATTTCGGGGGCTCAGGGATTAATTCACCCCTCCACTTT. Translation gives CARSLDFGGSGINSPLHF. The chain recombines TRBV7-2 with TRBJ1-6; D possibly corresponds to TRBD1 (6 bases). This CDR3 comprises 18 residues. Germline V gene lookup returns CDR1 SGHTA and CDR2 FQGNSA.

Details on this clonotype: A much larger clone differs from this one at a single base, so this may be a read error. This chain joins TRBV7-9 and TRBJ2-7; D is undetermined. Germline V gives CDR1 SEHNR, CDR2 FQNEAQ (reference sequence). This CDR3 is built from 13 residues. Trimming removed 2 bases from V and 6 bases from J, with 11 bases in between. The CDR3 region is CASSLPAHCEQYF. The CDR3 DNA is TGTGCCAGCAGCTTACCCGCCCATTGCGAGCAGTACTTC.

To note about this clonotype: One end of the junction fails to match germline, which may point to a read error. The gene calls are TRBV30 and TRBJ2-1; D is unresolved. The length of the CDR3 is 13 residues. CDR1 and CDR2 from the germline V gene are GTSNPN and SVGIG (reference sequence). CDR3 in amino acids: CARSVHMQNEQFF. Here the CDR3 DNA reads TGTGCCCGGAGTGTACATATGCAGAATGAGCAGTTCTTC.

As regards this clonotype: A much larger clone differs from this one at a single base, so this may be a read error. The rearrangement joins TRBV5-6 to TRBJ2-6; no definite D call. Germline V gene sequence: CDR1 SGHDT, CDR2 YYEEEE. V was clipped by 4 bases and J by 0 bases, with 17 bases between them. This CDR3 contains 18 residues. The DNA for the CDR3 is TGTGCCAGCAGCGCCCGGCGATTAGTACTCTCTGGGGCCAACGTCCTGACTTTC. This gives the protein CASSARRLVLSGANVLTF.

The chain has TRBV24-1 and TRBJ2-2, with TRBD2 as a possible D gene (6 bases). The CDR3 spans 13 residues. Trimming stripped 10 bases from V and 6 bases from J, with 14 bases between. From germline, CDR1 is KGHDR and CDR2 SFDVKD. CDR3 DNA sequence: TGTGCCACGCGCGGGGCTGGGGCCGGGGAGCTGTTTTTT. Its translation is CATRGAGAGELFF.

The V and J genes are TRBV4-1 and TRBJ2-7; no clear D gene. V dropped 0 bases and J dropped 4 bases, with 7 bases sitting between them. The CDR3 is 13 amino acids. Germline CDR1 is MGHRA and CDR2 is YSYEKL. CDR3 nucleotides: TGCGCCAGCAGCCAAGAGTTGGGGTACGAGCAGTACTTC. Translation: CASSQELGYEQYF.

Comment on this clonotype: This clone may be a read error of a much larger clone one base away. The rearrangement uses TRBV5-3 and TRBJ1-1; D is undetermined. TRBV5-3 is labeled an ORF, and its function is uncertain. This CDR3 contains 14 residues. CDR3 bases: TGTGCCAGCAGCTTGGATCCGGGGAGCACTGAAGCTTTCTTT. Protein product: CASSLDPGSTEAFF.

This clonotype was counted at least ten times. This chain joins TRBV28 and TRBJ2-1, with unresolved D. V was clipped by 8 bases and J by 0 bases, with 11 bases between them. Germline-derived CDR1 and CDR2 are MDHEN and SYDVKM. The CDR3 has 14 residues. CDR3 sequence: CASGPTYSYNEQFF. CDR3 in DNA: TGTGCCAGCGGCCCGACTTACTCCTACAATGAGCAGTTCTTC.

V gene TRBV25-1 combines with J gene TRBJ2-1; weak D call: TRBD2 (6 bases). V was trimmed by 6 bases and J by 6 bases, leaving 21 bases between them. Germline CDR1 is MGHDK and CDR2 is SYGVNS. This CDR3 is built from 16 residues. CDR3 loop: CASSEKVAGTVNEQFF. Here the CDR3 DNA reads TGTGCCAGCAGCGAAAAGGTGGCCGGGACTGTCAATGAGCAGTTCTTC. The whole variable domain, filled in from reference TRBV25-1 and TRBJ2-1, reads EADIYQTPRYLVIGTGKKITLECSQTMGHDKMYWYQQDPGMELHLIHYSYGVNSTEKGDLSSESTVSRIRTEHFPLTLESARPSHTSQYLCASSEKVAGTVNEQFFGPGTRLTVL.

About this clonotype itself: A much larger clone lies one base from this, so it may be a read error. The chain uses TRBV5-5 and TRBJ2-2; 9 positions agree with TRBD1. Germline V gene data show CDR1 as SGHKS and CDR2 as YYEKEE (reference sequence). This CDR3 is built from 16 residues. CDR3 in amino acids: CASSEPGTGYTGELVF. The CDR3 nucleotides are TGTGCCAGCAGCGAACCCGGGACAGGGTACACCGGGGAGCTGGTTTTT.

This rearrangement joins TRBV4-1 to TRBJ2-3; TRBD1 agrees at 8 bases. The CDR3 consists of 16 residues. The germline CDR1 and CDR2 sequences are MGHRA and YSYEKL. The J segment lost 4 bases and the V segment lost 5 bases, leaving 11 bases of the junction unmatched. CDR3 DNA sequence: TGCGCCAGCAGCTCCTACACAGGGGGTATGTCAGATACGCAGTATTTT. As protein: CASSSYTGGMSDTQYF.

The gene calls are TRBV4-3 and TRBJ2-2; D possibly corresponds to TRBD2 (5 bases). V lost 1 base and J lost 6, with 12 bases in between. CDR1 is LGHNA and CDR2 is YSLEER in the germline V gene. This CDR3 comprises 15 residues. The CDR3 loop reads CASSQGFGEPGELFF. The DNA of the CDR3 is TGCGCCAGCAGCCAAGGTTTCGGGGAGCCCGGGGAGCTGTTTTTT.

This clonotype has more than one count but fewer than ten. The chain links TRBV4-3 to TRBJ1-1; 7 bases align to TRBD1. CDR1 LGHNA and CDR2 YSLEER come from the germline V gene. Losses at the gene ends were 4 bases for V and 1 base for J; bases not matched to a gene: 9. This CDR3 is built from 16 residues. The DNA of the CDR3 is TGCGCCAGCAGCCCCTTCCCCGGACAGGCGAACACTGAAGCTTTCTTT. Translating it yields CASSPFPGQANTEAFF.

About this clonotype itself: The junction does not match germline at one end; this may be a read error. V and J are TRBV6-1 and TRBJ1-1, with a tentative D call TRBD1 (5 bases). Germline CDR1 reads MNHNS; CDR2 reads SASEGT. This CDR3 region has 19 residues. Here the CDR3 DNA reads TGTGCCAGCAGTGAAGACCCCAGGGTAGTGTTCGGGGTGGACACTGGAGCTTTCTTT. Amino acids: CASSEDPRVVFGVDTGAFF.

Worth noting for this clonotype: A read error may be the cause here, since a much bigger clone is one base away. The CDR3 sequence: CASSTAGIGNQPQHF. The CDR3 DNA reads as TGTGCCAGCAGCACGGCAGGGATTGGCAATCAGCCCCAGCATTTT. This chain links TRBV6-2 or TRBV6-3 with TRBJ1-5, with D possibly TRBD1 on 5 matching bases. The CDR3 consists of 15 residues. Germline loops: CDR1 MNHEY, CDR2 SVGEGT. Trimming took off 6 bases at V and 2 bases at J, with 14 bases between the two ends.

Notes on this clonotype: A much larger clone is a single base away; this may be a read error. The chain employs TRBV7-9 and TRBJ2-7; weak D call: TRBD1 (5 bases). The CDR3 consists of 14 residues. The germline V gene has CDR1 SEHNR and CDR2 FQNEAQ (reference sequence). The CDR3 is CASGFPGLLRAQYF. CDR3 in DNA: TGTGCCAGCGGCTTCCCAGGGCTACTACGCGCGCAGTACTTC.

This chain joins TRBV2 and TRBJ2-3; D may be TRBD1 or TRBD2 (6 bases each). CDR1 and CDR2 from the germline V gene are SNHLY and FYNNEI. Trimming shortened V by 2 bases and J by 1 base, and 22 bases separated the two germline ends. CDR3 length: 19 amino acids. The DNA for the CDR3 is TGTGCCAGCAGTGAAAGGACAGCTAATAGCGGAGCAGGCACAGATACGCAGTATTTT. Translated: CASSERTANSGAGTDTQYF.

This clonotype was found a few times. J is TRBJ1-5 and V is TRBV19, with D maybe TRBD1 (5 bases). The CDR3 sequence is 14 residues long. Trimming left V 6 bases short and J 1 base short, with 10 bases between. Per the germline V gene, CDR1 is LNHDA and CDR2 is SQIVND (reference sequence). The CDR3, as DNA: TGTGCCAGTAGGTCGGGACGAAGCAATCAGCCCCAGCATTTT. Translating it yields CASRSGRSNQPQHF.

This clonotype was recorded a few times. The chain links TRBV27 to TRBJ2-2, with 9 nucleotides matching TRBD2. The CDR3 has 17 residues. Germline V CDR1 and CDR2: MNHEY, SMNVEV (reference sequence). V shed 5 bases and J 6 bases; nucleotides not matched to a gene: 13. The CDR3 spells CASSPRPGLALSGELFF. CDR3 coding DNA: TGTGCCAGCAGTCCACGCCCGGGACTAGCCTTATCCGGGGAGCTGTTTTTT.

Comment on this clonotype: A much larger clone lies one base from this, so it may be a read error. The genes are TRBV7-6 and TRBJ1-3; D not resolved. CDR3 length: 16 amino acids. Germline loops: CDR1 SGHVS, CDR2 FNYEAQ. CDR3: CASSPILGGSGNTVYF. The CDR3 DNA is TGTGCCAGCAGCCCGATCCTGGGTGGCTCTGGAAACACCGTATATTTT.